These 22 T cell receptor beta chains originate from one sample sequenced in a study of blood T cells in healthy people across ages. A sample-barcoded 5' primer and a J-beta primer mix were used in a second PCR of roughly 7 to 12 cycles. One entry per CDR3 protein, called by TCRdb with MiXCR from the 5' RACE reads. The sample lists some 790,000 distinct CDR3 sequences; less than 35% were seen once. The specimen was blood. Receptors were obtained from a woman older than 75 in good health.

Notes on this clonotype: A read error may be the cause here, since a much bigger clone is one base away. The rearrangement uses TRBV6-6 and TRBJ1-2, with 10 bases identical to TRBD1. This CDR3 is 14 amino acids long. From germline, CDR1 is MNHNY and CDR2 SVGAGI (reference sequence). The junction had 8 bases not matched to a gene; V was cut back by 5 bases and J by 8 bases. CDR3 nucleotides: TGTGCCAGCAGTGACAGGGGGCGGCTGCAGGGCTACACCTTC. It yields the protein CASSDRGRLQGYTF.

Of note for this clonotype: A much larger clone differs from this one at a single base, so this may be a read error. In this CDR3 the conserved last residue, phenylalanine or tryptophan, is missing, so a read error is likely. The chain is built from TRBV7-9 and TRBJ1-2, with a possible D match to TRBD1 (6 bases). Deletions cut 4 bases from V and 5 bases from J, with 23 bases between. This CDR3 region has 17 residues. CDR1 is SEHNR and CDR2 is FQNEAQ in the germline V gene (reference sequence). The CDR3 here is CASSSIGGSQPMYGYTL. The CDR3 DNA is TGTGCCAGCAGCTCTATAGGGGGATCGCAGCCCATGTATGGCTACACCCTC.

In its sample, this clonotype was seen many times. CDR3 in amino acids: CASSVDITDTQYF. The DNA for the CDR3 is TGTGCCAGCAGCGTAGACATCACAGATACGCAGTATTTT. The rearrangement links TRBV9 to TRBJ2-3, with D hard to call. Trimming cost V 0 bases and J 2 bases, with 4 bases left between them. Per germline, CDR1 SGDLS and CDR2 YYNGEE. The CDR3 sequence is 13 residues long. Full variable domain (remainder filled in from reference TRBV9 and TRBJ2-3): DSGVTQTPKHLITATGQRVTLRCSPRSGDLSVYWYQQSLDQGLQFLIQYYNGEERAKGNILERFSAQQFPDLHSELNLSSLELGDSALYFCASSVDITDTQYFGPGTRLTVL.

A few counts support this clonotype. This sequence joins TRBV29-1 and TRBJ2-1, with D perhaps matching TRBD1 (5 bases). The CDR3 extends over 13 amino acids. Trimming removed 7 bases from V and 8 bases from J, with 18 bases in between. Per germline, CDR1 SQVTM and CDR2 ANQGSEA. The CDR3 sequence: CSAMAGKGDEQFF. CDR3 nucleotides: TGCAGCGCTATGGCAGGGAAGGGCGATGAGCAGTTCTTC.

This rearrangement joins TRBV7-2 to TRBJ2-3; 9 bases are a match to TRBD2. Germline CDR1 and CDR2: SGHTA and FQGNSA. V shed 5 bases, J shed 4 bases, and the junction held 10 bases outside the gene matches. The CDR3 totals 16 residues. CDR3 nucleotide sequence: TGTGCCAGCAGCCCTCAAGCGGGGGGCCCGGCAGATACGCAGTATTTT. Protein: CASSPQAGGPADTQYF.

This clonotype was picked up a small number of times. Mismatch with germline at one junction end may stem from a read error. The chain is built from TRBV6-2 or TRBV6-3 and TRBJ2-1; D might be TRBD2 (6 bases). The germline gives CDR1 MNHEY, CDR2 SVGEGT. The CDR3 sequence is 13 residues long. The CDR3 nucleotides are TGTGTCAGCTCGAAAGCGGGCGGCAATGAGCAGTTCTTC. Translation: CVSSKAGGNEQFF.

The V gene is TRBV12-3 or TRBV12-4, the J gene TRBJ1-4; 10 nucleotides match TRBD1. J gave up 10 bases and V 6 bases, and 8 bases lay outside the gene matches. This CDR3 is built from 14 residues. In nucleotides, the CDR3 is TGTGCCAGCAGCCCGACAGGGGGCTTTGGAAAACTGTTTTTT. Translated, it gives CASSPTGGFGKLFF.

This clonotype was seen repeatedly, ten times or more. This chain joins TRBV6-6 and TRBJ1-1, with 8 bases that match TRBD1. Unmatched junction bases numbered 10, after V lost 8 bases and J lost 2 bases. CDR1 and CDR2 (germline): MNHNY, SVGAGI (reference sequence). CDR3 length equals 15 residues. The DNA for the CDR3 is TGTGCCAGCCACGATCCCGGACAGGGAAACACTGAAGCTTTCTTT. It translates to CASHDPGQGNTEAFF.

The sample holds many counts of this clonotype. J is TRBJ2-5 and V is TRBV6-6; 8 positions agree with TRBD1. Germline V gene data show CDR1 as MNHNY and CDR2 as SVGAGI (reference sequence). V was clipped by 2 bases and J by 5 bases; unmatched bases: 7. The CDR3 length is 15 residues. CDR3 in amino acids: CASSYIGQGSETQYF. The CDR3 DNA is TGTGCCAGCAGTTACATAGGACAGGGATCTGAGACCCAGTACTTC.

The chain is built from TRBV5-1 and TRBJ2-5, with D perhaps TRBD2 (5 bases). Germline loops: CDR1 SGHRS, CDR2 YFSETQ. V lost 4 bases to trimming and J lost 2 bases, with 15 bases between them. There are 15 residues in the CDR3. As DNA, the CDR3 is TGCGCCAGCAGCCCTTCCCGTCCGGGACAAGAGACCCAGTACTTC. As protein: CASSPSRPGQETQYF.

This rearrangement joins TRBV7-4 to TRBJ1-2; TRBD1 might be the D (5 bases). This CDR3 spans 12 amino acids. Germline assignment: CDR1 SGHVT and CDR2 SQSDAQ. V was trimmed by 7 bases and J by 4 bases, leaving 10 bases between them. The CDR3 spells CASTGSFYGYTF. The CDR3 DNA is TGTGCCAGCACAGGGTCATTCTATGGCTACACCTTC.

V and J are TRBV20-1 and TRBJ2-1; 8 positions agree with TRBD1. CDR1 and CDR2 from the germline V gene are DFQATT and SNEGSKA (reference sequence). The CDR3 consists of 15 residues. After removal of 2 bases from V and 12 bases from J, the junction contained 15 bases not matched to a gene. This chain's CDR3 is CSARKDRVLLDGQFF. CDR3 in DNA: TGCAGTGCTAGAAAGGACAGGGTTCTTCTGGATGGGCAGTTCTTC.

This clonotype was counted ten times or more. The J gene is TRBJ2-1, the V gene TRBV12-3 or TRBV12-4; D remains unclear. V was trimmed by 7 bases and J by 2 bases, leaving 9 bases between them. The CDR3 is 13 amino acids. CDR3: CASTFYTYNEQFF. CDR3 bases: TGTGCCAGCACCTTTTATACCTACAATGAGCAGTTCTTC.

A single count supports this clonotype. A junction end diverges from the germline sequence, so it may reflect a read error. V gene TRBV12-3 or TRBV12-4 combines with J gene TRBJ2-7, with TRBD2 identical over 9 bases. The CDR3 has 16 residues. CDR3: CAGSLRRGGPYNEQYF. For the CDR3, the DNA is TGTGCCGGCAGTTTGCGGCGGGGGGGCCCCTACAATGAGCAGTACTTC.

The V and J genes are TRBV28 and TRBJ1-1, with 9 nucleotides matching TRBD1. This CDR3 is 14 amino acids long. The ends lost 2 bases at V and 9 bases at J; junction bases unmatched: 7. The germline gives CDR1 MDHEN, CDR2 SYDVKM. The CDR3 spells CASSLRGQGRKAFF. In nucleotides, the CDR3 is TGTGCCAGCAGTTTAAGGGGACAGGGACGAAAAGCTTTCTTT.

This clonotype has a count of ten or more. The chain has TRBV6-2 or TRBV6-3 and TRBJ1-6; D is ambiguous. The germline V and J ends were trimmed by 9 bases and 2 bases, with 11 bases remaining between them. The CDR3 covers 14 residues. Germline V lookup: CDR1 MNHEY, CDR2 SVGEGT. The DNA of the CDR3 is TGTGCCAGTATGAAGAATACCTATAATTCACCCCTCCACTTT. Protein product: CASMKNTYNSPLHF.

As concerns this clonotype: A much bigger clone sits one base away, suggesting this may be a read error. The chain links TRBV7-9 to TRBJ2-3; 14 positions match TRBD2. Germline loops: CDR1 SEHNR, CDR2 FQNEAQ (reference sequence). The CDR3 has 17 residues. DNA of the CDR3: TGTGCCAGCAGCCGTCGGACTAGCGGGGGGATCTCGGATATGCAGTATTTT. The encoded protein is CASSRRTSGGISDMQYF.

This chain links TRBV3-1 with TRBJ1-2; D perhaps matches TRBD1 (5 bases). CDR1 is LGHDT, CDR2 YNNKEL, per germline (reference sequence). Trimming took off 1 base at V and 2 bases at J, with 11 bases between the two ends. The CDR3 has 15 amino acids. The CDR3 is CASSQAGRTNYGYTF. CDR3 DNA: TGTGCCAGCAGCCAAGCGGGACGGACAAACTATGGCTACACCTTC.

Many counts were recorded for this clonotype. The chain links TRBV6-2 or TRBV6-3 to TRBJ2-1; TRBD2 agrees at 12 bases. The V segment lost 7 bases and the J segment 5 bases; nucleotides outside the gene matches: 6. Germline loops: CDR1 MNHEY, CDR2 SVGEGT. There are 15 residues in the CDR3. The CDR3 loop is CASTQGLAGNNEQFF. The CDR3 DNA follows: TGTGCCAGCACCCAAGGACTAGCGGGAAACAATGAGCAGTTCTTC.

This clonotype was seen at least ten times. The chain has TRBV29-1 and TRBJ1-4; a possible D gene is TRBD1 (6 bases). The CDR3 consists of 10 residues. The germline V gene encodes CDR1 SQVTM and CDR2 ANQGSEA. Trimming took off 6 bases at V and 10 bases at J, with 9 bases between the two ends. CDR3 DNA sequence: TGCAGCGTGATACAGGGAAAACTGTTTTTT. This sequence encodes CSVIQGKLFF.

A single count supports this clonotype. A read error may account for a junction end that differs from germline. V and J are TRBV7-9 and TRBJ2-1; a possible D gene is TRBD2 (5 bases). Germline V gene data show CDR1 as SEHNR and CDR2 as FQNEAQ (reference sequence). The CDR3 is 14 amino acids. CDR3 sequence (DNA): TGTGCCAGCAGCTTAGCGGGAGACTACAATGAGCAGGTCTTC. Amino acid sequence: CASSLAGDYNEQVF.

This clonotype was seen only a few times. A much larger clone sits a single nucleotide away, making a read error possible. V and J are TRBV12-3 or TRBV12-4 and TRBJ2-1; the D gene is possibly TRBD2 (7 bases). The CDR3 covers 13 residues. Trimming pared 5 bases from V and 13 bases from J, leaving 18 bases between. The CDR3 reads CASSLRGAETQFF. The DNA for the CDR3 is TGTGCCAGCAGTCTCCGGGGGGCAGAGACCCAGTTCTTC.